This T cell receptor (beta chain) came from a study of blood T cell repertoires in COVID-19. This clone was recorded only once. Those enrolled, adults aged roughly 18 to 95 years, came from about two dozen US areas. Researchers sorted participants into cohorts using their self-reported clinical history. Authors' processing steps: Estimation of nucleated cell counts relied on the amplification of reference gene primers. Sequenced by immunoSEQ multiplex PCR; TCRdb stores in-frame clones only, minus some. V and J calls and clone size are copied from that table; D and trimming were computed from the DNA. This table holds 320,000 or so clones, 75% to 90% found once. This receptor was taken from a man aged 55-75 years who had recovered from COVID-19. The sample was PBMCs or T cells enriched from blood (not recorded which).

CDR3 loop: CASSEGASGTYEQYF. CDR3 nucleotide sequence: TGTGCCAGCAGTGAGGGGGCTAGCGGGACCTACGAGCAGTACTTC. The chain has TRBV2 and TRBJ2-7; TRBD2 matches at 9 bases. The trim removed 3 bases at V and 2 bases at J, leaving 5 bases unmatched. The CDR3 has 15 amino acids. Germline V CDR1 and CDR2: SNHLY, FYNNEI.